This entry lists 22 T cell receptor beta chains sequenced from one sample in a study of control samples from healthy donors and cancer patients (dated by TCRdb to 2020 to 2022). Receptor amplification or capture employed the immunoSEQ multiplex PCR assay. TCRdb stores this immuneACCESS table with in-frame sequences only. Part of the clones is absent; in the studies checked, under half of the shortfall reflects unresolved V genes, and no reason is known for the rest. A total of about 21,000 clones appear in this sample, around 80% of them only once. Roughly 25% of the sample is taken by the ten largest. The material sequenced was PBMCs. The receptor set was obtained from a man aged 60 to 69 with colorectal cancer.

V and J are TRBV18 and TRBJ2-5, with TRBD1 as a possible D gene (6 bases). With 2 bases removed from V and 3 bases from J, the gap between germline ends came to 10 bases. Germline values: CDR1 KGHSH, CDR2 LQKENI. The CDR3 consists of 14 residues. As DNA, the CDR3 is TGTGCCAGCTCACCAGGGGCAGGGGAAGAGACCCAGTACTTC. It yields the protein CASSPGAGEETQYF. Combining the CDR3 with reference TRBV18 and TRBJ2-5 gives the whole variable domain NAGVMQNPRHLVRRRGQEARLRCSPMKGHSHVYWYRQLPEEGLKFMVYLQKENIIDESGMPKERFSAEFPKEGPSILRIQQVVRGDSAAYFCASSPGAGEETQYFGPGTRLLVL.

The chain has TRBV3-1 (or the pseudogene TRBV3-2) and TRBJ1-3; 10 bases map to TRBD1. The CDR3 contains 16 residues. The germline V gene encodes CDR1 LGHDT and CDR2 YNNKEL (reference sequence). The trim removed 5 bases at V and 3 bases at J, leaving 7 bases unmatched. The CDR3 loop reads CASSSDRGLDGNTIYF. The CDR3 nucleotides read TGTGCCAGCAGCAGCGACAGGGGGCTGGATGGAAACACCATATATTTT.

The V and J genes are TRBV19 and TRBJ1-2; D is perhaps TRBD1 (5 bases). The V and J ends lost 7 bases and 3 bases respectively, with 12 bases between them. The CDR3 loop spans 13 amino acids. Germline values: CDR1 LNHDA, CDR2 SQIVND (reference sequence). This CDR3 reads CASNEGSDYGYTF. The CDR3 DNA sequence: TGTGCCAGTAACGAGGGGAGCGACTATGGCTACACCTTC.

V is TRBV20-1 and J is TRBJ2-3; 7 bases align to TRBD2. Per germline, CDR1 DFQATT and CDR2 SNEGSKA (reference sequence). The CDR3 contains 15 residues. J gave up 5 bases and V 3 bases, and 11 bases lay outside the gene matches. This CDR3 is CSASARGVGLDTQYF. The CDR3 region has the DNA TGCAGTGCTAGTGCTCGGGGGGTGGGGCTAGATACGCAGTATTTT.

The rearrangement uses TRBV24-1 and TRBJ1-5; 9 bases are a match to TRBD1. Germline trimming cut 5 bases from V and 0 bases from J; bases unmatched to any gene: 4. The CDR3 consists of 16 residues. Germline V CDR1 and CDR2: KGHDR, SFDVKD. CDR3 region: CATSGPGQGSNQPQHF. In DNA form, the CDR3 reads TGTGCCACCAGTGGACCGGGACAGGGTAGCAATCAGCCCCAGCATTTT.

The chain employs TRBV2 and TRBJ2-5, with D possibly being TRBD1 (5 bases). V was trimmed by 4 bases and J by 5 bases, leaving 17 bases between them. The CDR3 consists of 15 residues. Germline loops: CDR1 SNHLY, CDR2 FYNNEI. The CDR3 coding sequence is TGTGCCAGCAGTGGGGGCACCTCCCGAACGGAGACCCAGTACTTC. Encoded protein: CASSGGTSRTETQYF.

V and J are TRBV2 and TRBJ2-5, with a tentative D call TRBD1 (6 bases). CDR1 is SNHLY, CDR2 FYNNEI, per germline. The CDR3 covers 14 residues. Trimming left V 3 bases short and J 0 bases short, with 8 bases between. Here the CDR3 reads CASSEGDNQETQYF. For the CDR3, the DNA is TGTGCCAGCAGTGAGGGGGACAACCAAGAGACCCAGTACTTC.

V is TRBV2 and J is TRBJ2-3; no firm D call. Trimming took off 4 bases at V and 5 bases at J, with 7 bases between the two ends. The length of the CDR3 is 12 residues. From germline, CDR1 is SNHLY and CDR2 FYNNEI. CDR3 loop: CASSGPGDTQYF. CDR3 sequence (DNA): TGTGCCAGCAGTGGGCCTGGAGATACGCAGTATTTT.

The CDR3 DNA reads TGTGCCAGCGGGAGTTACTCCTACGAGCAGTACTTC. Protein sequence: CASGSYSYEQYF. The chain is built from TRBV28 and TRBJ2-7; maybe TRBD2 (5 bases). The CDR3 is 12 amino acids. In germline, CDR1 is MDHEN, CDR2 SYDVKM. Trimming removed 8 bases from V and 0 bases from J, with 8 bases in between.

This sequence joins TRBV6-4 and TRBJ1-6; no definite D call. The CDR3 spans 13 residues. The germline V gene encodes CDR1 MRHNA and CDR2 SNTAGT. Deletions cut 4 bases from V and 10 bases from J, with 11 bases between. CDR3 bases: TGTGCCAGCAGTGCGGATGGGCGCTCACCCCTCCACTTT. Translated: CASSADGRSPLHF.

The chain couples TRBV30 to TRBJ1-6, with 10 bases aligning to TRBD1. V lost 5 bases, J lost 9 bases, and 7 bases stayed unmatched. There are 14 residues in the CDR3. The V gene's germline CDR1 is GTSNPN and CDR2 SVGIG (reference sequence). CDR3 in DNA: TGTGCCTGGGTGGGACAGGGGCAAACTTCACCCCTCCACTTT. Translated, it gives CAWVGQGQTSPLHF.

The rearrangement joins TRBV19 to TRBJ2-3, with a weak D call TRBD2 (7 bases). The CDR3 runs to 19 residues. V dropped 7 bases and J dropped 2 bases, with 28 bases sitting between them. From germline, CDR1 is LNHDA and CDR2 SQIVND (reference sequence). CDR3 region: CASTLMAGAIPSVTDTQYF. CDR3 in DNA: TGTGCCAGTACCCTCATGGCGGGGGCAATCCCCTCCGTCACAGATACGCAGTATTTT.

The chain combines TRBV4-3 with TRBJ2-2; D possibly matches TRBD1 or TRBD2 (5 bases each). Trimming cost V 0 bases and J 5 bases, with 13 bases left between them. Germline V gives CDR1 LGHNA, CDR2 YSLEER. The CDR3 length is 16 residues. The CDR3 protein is CASSQDRGRGTGELFF. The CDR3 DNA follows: TGCGCCAGCAGCCAAGATAGGGGCCGGGGAACCGGGGAGCTGTTTTTT.

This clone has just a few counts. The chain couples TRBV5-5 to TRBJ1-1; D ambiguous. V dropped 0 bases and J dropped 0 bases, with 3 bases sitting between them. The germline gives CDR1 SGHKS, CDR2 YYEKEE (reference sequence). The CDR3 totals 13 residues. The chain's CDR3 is CASSLGVNTEAFF. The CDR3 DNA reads TGTGCCAGCAGCTTGGGAGTGAACACTGAAGCTTTCTTT.

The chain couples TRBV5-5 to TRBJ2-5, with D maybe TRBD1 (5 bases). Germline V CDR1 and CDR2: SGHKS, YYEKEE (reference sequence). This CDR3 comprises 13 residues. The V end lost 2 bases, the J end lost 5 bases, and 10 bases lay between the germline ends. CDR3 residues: CASSFIPGETQYF. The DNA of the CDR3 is TGTGCCAGCAGCTTCATACCAGGGGAGACCCAGTACTTC.

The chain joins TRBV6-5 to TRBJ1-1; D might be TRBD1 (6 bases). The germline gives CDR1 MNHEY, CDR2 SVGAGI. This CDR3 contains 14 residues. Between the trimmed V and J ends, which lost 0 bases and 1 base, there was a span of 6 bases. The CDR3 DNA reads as TGTGCCAGCAGTTACTCGACAGGGAACACTGAAGCTTTCTTT. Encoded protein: CASSYSTGNTEAFF.

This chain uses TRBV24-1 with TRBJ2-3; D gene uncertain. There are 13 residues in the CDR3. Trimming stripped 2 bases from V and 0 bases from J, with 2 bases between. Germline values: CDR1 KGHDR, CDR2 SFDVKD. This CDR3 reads CATSDYSTDTQYF. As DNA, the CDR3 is TGTGCCACCAGTGATTATAGCACAGATACGCAGTATTTT.

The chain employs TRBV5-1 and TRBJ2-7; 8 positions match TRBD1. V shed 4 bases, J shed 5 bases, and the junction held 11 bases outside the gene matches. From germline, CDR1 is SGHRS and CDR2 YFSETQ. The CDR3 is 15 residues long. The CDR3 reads CASSELRDRIHEQYF. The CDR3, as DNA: TGCGCCAGCAGCGAACTCCGGGACAGGATCCACGAGCAGTACTTC.

The CDR3 DNA reads TGCGCCAGCAGCCCCCCCATGTCCACCGGGGAGCTGTTTTTT. Residues: CASSPPMSTGELFF. The chain uses TRBV5-1 and TRBJ2-2; D call uncertain. V was clipped by 4 bases and J by 4 bases, with 11 bases between them. The CDR3 runs 14 residues. Germline CDR1 SGHRS, CDR2 YFSETQ. Supplemented by reference TRBV5-1 and TRBJ2-2, the full variable domain reads KAGVTQTPRYLIKTRGQQVTLSCSPISGHRSVSWYQQTPGQGLQFLFEYFSETQRNKGNFPGRFSGRQFSNSRSEMNVSTLELGDSALYLCASSPPMSTGELFFGEGSRLTVL.

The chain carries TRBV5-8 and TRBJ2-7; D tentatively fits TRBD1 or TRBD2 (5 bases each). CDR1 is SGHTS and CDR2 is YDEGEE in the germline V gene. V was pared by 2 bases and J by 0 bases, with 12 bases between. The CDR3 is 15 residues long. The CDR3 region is CASSLSGANSYEQYV. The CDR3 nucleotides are TGTGCCAGCAGCTTATCCGGGGCGAACTCCTACGAGCAGTACGTC.

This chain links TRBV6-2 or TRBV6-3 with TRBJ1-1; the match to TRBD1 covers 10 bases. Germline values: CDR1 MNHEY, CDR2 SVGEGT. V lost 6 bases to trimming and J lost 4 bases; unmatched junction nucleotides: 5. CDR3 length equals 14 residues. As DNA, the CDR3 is TGTGCCAGCAGCCTCTGGACAGGGGGCACTGAAGCTTTCTTT. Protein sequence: CASSLWTGGTEAFF.

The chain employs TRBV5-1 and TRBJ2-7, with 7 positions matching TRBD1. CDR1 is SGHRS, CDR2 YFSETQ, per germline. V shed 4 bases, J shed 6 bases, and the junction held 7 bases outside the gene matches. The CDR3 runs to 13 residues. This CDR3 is CASSALTGPEQYF. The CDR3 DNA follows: TGCGCCAGCAGCGCCTTGACAGGGCCCGAGCAGTACTTC.